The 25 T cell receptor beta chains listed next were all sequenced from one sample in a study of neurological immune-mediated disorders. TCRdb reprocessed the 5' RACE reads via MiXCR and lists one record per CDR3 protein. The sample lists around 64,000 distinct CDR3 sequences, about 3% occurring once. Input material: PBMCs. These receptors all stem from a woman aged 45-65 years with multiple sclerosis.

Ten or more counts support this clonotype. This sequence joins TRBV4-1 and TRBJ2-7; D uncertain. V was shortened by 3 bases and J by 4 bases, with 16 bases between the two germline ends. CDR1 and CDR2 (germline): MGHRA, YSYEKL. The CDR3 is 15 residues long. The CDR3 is CASSQYVGIGYEQYF. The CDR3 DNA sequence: TGCGCCAGCAGCCAGTATGTGGGGATTGGATACGAGCAGTACTTC.

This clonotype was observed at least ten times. The CDR3, as DNA: TGTGCCACCGGGGGCTGGGGGGATACGCAGTATTTT. This encodes CATGGWGDTQYF. The chain recombines TRBV6-1 with TRBJ2-3; D is perhaps TRBD1 or TRBD2 (6 bases each). Deletions cut 10 bases from V and 6 bases from J, with 14 bases between. The CDR3 consists of 12 residues. CDR1 and CDR2 (germline): MNHNS, SASEGT.

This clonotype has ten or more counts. As DNA, the CDR3 is TGCAGCGTTGTAGGGTTGGGAGACTCTGGAAACACCATATATTTT. This gives the protein CSVVGLGDSGNTIYF. This chain connects TRBV29-1 to TRBJ1-3; the D is unclear. Between the trimmed V and J ends, which lost 4 bases and 0 bases, there was a span of 13 bases. This CDR3 is 15 amino acids long. The germline CDR1 and CDR2 sequences are SQVTM and ANQGSEA.

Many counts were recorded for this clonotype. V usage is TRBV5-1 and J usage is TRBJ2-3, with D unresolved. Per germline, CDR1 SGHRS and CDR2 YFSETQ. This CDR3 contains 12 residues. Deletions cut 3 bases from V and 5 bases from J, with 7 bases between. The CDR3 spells CASSYSGDTQYF. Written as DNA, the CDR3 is TGCGCCAGCAGCTATTCCGGAGATACGCAGTATTTT.

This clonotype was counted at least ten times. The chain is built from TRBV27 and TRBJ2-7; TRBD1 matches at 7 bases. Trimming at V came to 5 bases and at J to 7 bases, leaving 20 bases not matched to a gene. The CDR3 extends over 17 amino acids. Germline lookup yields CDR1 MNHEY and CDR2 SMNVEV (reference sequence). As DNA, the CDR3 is TGTGCCAGCAGTCTCCTACACACAGGGGCTACCTATGAAGAGCAGTACTTC. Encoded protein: CASSLLHTGATYEEQYF.

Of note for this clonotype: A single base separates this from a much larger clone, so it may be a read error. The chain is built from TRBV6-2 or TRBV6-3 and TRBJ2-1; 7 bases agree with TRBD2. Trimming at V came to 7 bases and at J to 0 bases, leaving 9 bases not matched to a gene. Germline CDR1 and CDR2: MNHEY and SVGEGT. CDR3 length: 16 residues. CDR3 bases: TGTGCCAGCACTCAACTCGGGGGGACCTCCTACAATGAGCAGTTCTTC. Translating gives CASTQLGGTSYNEQFF.

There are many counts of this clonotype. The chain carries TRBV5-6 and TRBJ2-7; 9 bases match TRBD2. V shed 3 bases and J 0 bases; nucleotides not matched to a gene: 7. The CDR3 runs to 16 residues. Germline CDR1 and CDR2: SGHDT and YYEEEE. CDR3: CASSSGLALYSYEQYF. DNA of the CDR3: TGTGCCAGCAGCTCTGGACTAGCGCTCTACTCCTACGAGCAGTACTTC.

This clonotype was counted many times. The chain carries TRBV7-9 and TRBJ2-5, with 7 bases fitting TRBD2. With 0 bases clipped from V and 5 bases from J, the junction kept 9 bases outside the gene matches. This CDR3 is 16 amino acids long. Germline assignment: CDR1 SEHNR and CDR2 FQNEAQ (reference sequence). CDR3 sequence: CASSLAGLGGTETQYF. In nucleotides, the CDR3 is TGTGCCAGCAGCTTAGCAGGACTAGGTGGTACGGAGACCCAGTACTTC.

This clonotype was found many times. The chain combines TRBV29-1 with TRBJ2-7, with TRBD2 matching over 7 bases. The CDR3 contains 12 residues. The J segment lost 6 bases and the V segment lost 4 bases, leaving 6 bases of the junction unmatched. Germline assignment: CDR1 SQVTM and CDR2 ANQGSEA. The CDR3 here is CSVAREGSEQYF. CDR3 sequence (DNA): TGCAGCGTTGCGAGGGAGGGTTCCGAGCAGTACTTC.

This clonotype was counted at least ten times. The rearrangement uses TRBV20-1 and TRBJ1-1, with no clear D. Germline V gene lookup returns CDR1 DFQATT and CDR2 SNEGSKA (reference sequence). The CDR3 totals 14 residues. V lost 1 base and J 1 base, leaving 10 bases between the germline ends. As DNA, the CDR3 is TGCAGTGCTAGAGTTCCTGCCTCGAACACTGAAGCTTTCTTT. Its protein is CSARVPASNTEAFF.

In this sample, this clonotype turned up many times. CDR3 nucleotide sequence: TGTGCCAGCAGCCAGGATTCCCCAGGGTGGGAGTACGTC. It specifies CASSQDSPGWEYV. J is TRBJ2-7 and V is TRBV4-2; tentatively, D is TRBD1 (5 bases). Germline values: CDR1 LGHNA, CDR2 YNFKEQ. The ends were cut back, 3 bases at V and 11 bases at J, with 17 bases in the middle. This CDR3 comprises 13 residues.

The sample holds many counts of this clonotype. CDR3 bases: TGCAGTGCTAGAGGATTCAGACGGCGGGCCACCGGGGAGCTGTTTTTT. As protein: CSARGFRRRATGELFF. The chain is built from TRBV20-1 and TRBJ2-2; D may be TRBD2 (5 bases). The CDR3 has 16 amino acids. The ends were cut back, 1 base at V and 4 bases at J, with 16 bases in the middle. CDR1 DFQATT and CDR2 SNEGSKA come from the germline V gene (reference sequence).

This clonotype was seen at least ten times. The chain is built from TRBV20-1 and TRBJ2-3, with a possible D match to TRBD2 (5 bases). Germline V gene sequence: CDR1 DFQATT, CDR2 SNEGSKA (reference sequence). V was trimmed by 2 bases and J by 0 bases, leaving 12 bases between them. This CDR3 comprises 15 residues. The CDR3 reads CSARNARGSTDTQYF. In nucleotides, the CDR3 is TGCAGTGCTAGAAACGCCCGAGGGAGCACAGATACGCAGTATTTT.

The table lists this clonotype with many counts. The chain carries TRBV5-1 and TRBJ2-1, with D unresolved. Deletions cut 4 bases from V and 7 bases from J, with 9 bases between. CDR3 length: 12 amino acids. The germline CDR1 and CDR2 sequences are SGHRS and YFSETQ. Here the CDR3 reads CASSLDRNEQFF. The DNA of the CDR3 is TGCGCCAGCAGCCTGGATCGGAATGAGCAGTTCTTC.

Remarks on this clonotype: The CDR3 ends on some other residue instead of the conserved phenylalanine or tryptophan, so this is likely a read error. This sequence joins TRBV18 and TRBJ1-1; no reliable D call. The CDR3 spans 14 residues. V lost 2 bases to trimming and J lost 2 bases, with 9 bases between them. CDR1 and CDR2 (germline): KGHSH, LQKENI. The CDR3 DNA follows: TGTGCCAGCTCACCAAGGACGGATAACACTGAAGCTTTCAAT. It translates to CASSPRTDNTEAFN.

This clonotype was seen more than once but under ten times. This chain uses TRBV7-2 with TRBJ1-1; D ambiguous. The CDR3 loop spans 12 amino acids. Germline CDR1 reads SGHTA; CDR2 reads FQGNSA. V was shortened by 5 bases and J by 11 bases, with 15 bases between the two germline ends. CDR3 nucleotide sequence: TGTGCCAGCAGCCAAGGGTTTTTCGGCGCTTTCTTT. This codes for CASSQGFFGAFF.

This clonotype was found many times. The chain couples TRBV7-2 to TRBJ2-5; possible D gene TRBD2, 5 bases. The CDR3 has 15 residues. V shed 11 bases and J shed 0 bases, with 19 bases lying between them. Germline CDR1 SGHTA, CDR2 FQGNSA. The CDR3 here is CAAGTGIAHQETQYF. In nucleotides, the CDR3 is TGTGCCGCCGGTACGGGAATCGCCCACCAAGAGACCCAGTACTTC.

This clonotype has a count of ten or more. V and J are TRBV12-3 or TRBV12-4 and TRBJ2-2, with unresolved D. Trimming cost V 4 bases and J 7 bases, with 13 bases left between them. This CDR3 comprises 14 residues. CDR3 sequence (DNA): TGTGCCAGCAGTTCCGACCTTGTCATCGGGGAGCTGTTTTTT. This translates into CASSSDLVIGELFF.

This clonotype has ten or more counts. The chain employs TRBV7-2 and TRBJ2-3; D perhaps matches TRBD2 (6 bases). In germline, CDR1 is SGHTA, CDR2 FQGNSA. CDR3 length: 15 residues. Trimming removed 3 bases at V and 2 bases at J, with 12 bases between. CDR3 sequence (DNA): TGTGCCAGCAGCTTGGGGCGGGAAATCACAGATACGCAGTATTTT. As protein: CASSLGREITDTQYF.

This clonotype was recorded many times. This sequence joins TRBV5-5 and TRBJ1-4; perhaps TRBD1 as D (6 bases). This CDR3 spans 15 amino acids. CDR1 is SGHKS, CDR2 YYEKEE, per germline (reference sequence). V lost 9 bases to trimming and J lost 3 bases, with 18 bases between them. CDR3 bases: TGTGCCACCACCCCCCGGGGGCTAGCTAATGAAAAACTGTTTTTT. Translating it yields CATTPRGLANEKLFF.

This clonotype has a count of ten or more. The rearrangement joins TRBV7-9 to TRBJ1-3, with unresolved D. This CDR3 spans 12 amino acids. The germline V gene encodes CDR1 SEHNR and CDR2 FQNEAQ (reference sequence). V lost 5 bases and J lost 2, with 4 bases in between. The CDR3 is CASSPPGNTIYF. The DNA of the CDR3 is TGTGCCAGCAGCCCGCCTGGAAACACCATATATTTT.

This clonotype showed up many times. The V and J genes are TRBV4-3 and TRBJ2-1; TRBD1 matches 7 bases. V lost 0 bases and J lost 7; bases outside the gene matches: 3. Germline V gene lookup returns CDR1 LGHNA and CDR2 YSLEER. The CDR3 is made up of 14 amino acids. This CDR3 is CASSQETGINEQFF. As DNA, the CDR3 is TGCGCCAGCAGCCAAGAGACAGGGATAAATGAGCAGTTCTTC.

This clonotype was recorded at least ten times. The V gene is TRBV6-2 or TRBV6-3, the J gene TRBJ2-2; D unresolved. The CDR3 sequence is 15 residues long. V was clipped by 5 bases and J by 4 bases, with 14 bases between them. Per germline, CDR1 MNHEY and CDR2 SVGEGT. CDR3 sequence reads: CASSPEVGFTGELFF. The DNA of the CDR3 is TGTGCCAGCAGTCCCGAGGTGGGGTTCACCGGGGAGCTGTTTTTT.

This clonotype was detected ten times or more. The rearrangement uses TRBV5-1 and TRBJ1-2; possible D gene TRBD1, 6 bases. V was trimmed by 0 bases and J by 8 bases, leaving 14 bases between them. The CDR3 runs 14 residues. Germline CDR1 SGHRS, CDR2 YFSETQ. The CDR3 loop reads CASSLGQAVAGYTF. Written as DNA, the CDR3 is TGCGCCAGCAGCTTGGGACAGGCGGTCGCGGGCTACACCTTC.

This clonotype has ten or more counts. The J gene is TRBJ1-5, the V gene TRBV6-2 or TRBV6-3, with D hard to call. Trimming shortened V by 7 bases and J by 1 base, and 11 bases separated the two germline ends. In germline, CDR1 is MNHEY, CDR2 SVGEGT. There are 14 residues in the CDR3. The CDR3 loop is CASNTRPSNQPQHF. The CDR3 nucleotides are TGTGCCAGCAACACAAGACCAAGCAATCAGCCCCAGCATTTT.